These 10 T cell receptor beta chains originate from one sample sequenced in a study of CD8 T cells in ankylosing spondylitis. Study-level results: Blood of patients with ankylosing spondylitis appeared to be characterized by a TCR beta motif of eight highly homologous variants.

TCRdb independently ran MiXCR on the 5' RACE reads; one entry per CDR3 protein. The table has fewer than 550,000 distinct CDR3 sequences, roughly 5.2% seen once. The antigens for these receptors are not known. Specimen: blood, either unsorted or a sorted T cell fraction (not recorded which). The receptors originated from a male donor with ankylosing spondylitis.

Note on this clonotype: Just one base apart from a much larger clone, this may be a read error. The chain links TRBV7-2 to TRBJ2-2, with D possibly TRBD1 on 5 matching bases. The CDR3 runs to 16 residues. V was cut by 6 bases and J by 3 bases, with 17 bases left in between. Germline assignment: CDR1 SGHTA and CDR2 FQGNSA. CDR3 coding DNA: TGTGCCAGCAGATTATTTGGTGCAGGGTACACCGGGGAGCTGTTTTTT. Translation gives CASRLFGAGYTGELFF.

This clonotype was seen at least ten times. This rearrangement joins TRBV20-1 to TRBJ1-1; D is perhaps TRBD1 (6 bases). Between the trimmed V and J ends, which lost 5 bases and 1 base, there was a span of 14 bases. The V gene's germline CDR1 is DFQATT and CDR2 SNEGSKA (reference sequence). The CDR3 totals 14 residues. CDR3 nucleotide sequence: TGCAGTGCTCGCACCAGGACAGAGAACACTGAAGCTTTCTTT. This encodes CSARTRTENTEAFF.

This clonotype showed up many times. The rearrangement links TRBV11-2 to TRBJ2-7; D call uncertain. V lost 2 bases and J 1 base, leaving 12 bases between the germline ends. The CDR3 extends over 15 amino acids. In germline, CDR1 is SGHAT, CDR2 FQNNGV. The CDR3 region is CASSLNLAESYEQYF. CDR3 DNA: TGTGCCAGCAGCTTAAACCTCGCGGAATCCTACGAGCAGTACTTC.

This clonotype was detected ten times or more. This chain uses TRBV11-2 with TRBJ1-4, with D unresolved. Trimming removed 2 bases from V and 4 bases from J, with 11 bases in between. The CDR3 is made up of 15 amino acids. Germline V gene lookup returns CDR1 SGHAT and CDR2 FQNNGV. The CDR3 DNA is TGTGCCAGCAGCTTACGTCCGTCCCTTAATGAAAAACTGTTTTTT. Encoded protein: CASSLRPSLNEKLFF.

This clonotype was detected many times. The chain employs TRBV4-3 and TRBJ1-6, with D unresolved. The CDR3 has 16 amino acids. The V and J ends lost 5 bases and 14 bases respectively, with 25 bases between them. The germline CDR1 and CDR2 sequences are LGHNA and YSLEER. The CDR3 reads CASSYNDRLPTGALHF. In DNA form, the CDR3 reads TGCGCCAGCAGCTACAACGATCGGCTCCCCACCGGGGCCCTCCACTTT.

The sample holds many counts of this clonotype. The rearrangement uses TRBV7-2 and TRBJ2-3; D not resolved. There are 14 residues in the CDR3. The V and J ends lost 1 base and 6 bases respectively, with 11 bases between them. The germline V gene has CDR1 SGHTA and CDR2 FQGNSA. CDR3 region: CASSLVGSWDTQYF. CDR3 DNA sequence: TGTGCCAGCAGCTTAGTAGGTAGCTGGGATACGCAGTATTTT. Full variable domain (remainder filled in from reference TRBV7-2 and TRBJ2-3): GAGVSQSPSNKVTEKGKDVELRCDPISGHTALYWYRQSLGQGLEFLIYFQGNSAPDKSGLPSDRFSAERTGGSVSTLTIQRTQQEDSAVYLCASSLVGSWDTQYFGPGTRLTVL.

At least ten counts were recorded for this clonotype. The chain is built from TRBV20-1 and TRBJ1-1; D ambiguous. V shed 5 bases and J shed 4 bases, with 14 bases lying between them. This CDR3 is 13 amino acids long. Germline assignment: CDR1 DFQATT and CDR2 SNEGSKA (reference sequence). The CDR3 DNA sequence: TGCAGTGCTGGAGGTTTTCTCCTCACTGAAGCTTTCTTT. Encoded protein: CSAGGFLLTEAFF.

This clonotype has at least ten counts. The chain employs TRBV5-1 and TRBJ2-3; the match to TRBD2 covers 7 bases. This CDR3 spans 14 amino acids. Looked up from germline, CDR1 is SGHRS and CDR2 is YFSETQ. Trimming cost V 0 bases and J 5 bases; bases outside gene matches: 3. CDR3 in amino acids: CASSLGSGEDTQYF. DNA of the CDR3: TGCGCCAGCAGCTTGGGCAGCGGGGAAGATACGCAGTATTTT.

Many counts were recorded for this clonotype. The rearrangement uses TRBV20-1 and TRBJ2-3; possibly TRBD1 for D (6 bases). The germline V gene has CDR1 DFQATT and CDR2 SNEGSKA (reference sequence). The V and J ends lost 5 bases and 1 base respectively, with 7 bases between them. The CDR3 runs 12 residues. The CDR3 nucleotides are TGCAGTGCTCCAGGGGGCACAGATACGCAGTATTTT. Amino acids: CSAPGGTDTQYF.

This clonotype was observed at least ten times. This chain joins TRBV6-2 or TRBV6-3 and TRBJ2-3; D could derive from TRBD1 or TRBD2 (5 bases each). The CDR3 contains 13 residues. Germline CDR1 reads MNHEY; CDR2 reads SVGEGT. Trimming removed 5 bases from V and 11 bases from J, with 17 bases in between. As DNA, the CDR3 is TGTGCCAGCAGTCCCCGGGACCTCCCTTGGCAGTATTTT. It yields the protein CASSPRDLPWQYF.